Listed below are T cell receptor beta chains from one sample, sequenced in a study of blood T cell repertoires in COVID-19. Sequenced by immunoSEQ multiplex PCR; TCRdb stores in-frame clones only, minus some. The table includes 410,000 or so clones, 89% detected once. Sequenced material: peripheral blood. These receptors came from a middle-aged woman with COVID-19, enrolled during active disease. Both conserved end residues are part of each CDR3. A D gene is named only where the DNA matches it firmly. Expanded clones get a size class; other rows say once, few or many, or leave the size out.

TRBJ1-3,TRBV6-2/TRBV6-3,-,16,-,TGTGCCAGCAGTCTATCCGGGACAATCATCGGAAACACCATATATTTT,CASSLSGTIIGNTIYF
TRBJ2-1,TRBV2,TRBD2,17,-,TGTGCCAGCAGTGAATTAGTTGCGCGGGAGGGGTACAATGAGCAGTTCTTC,CASSELVAREGYNEQFF
TRBJ2-1,TRBV4-2,-,13,-,TGTGCCAGCAGCCAAGATATCCAGGGAGGGCAGTTCTTC,CASSQDIQGGQFF
TRBJ1-2,TRBV7-2,-,14,once,TGTGCCAGCAGCTTGGCGGGGGTACACTATGGCTACACCTTC,CASSLAGVHYGYTF
TRBJ2-5,TRBV28,TRBD2,13,-,TGTGCCAGCAGGAGCGGGAGGTATGAGACCCAGTACTTC,CASRSGRYETQYF
TRBJ2-1,TRBV27,TRBD2,14,-,TGTGCCAGCAGTTTCCTAGCGGGAGACAATGAGCAGTTCTTC,CASSFLAGDNEQFF
TRBJ1-5,TRBV3-1/TRBV3-2,-,15,-,TGTGCCAGCAGCCTTGGGCGGGGCAGCAATCAGCCCCAGCATTTT,CASSLGRGSNQPQHF
TRBJ2-7,TRBV19,TRBD1,13,-,TGTGCCAGTAGTACGACAGGGAGCTACGAGCAGTACTTC,CASSTTGSYEQYF
TRBJ2-5,TRBV2,TRBD2,15,-,TGTGCCAGCACTTACCTTGCTAGCGGGCAAGAGACCCAGTACTTC,CASTYLASGQETQYF
TRBJ2-7,TRBV14,-,14,-,TGTGCCAGCAGCCAATTCGGGAAAGTATACGAGCAGTACTTC,CASSQFGKVYEQYF
TRBJ1-2,TRBV6-5,-,14,-,TGTGCCAGCAGCCTCCTGTCAGGGGTTGTTGGCTACACCTTC,CASSLLSGVVGYTF
TRBJ2-5,TRBV13,-,16,-,TGTGCCAGCAGCTTACGAAGTGAGGGCTGGAACGAGACCCAGTACTTC,CASSLRSEGWNETQYF
TRBJ2-7,TRBV28,-,15,-,TGTGCCAGCAGTTTAGGGGCGGCAACTCCCTACGAGCAGTACTTC,CASSLGAATPYEQYF
TRBJ2-2,TRBV4-1,TRBD2,18,-,TGCGCCAGCAGCCAAGGTCCGACTAGCGGGGGGCGGGCCGGGGAGCTGTTTTTT,CASSQGPTSGGRAGELFF
TRBJ1-1,TRBV6-5,-,15,-,TGTGCCAGCAAAAGAGGAACAGGCCCGGACACTGAAGCTTTCTTT,CASKRGTGPDTEAFF
TRBJ1-1,TRBV29-1,-,14,-,TGCAGCGTTGTTCAGGGGCCGCAGAACACTGAAGCTTTCTTT,CSVVQGPQNTEAFF
TRBJ2-7,TRBV2,TRBD1,14,-,TGTGCCAGCGGGGGACAGGGGGCCCCCTACGAGCAGTACTTC,CASGGQGAPYEQYF
TRBJ2-3,TRBV5-6,TRBD1,14,-,TGTGCCAGCAGCCTGGACAGGGGGGGAGATACGCAGTATTTT,CASSLDRGGDTQYF
TRBJ2-7,TRBV28,-,15,-,TGTGCCAGCAGTTTACGGACTGGCTCCGTCTACGAGCAGTACTTC,CASSLRTGSVYEQYF
TRBJ2-1,TRBV24-1,TRBD2,16,-,TGTGCCACCAGTGACGTTCTAGCGGCAGGCTACAATGAGCAGTTCTTC,CATSDVLAAGYNEQFF
TRBJ1-5,TRBV28,-,15,-,TGTGCCAGCAGTTCGCATACAGTATTCAATCAGCCCCAGCATTTT,CASSSHTVFNQPQHF
TRBJ1-2,TRBV29-1,-,12,-,TGCAGCGTTGTTTTACAGAGCTATGGCTACACCTTC,CSVVLQSYGYTF
TRBJ2-1,TRBV7-3,TRBD1,14,-,TGTGCCAGCAGCTTAGGGACAGGCTACAATGAGCAGTTCTTC,CASSLGTGYNEQFF
TRBJ2-1,TRBV9,TRBD2,15,-,TGTGCCAGCAGCGTAGACACTAGCGGGGGGAATGAGCAGTTCTTC,CASSVDTSGGNEQFF
TRBJ1-2,TRBV7-2,-,15,-,TGTGCCAGCAGCTTAGTCCCGCGAGCTAACTATGGCTACACCTTC,CASSLVPRANYGYTF
TRBJ1-5,TRBV29-1,-,13,-,TGCAGCGTTGGGCCAGGGGGCAATCAGCCCCAGCATTTT,CSVGPGGNQPQHF
TRBJ2-7,TRBV14,-,14,-,TGTGCCAGCTCTTTTCCGGGACTCACTACCGAGCAGTACTTC,CASSFPGLTTEQYF
TRBJ2-2,TRBV18,-,13,-,TGTGCCAGCTCACCAACAAGCACCGGGGAGCTGTTTTTT,CASSPTSTGELFF
TRBJ1-2,TRBV19,TRBD1,15,-,TGTGCCAGTAGTGCCCCGGGACAGGGGGTCTATGGCTACACCTTC,CASSAPGQGVYGYTF
TRBJ2-1,TRBV5-1,TRBD2,16,-,TGCGCCAGCAGCTTGGCAACTAGCGGGTACTACAATGAGCAGTTCTTC,CASSLATSGYYNEQFF
TRBJ1-1,TRBV11-2,-,15,-,TGTGCCAGCAGCCTCCCCCGACAGGTGAACACTGAAGCTTTCTTT,CASSLPRQVNTEAFF
TRBJ1-2,TRBV24-1,-,13,-,TGTGCCACCAGTGATGGAAGGGGCCGCGGCTACACCTTC,CATSDGRGRGYTF
TRBJ1-1,TRBV7-3,TRBD1,17,-,TGTGCCAGCAGCTCATTTACAGGGGCCCCCTTGAACACTGAAGCTTTCTTT,CASSSFTGAPLNTEAFF
TRBJ1-6,TRBV28,-,15,-,TGTGCCAGCAGCTTGCGGACGGGAAAATCTTCACCCCTCCACTTT,CASSLRTGKSSPLHF
TRBJ2-4,TRBV27,TRBD2,13,-,TGTGCCAGCAGTTTATCGGCGGGGGTGAGTCAGTACTTC,CASSLSAGVSQYF
TRBJ2-7,TRBV28,TRBD2,14,-,TGTGCCATCACCAGACTAGCGGGCTCCTACGAGCAGTACTTC,CAITRLAGSYEQYF
TRBJ2-7,TRBV7-2,TRBD1,16,-,TGTGCCAGCAGCTTAGGTAGGACAGGGGCCCTAGTGGAGCAGTACTTC,CASSLGRTGALVEQYF
TRBJ1-1,TRBV29-1,TRBD1,14,-,TGCAGCGTTGAAGACCCGAAGACAGGGGCTGAAGCTTTCTTT,CSVEDPKTGAEAFF
TRBJ2-1,TRBV7-8,TRBD1,15,-,TGTGCCAGCAGCCCCGGGACAGGGTTAGAAGGGGAGCAGTTCTTC,CASSPGTGLEGEQFF
TRBJ2-2,TRBV19,-,14,-,TGTGCCAGTAGTTCCCACAGGGAAGCCGGGGAGCTGTTTTTT,CASSSHREAGELFF
TRBJ2-2,TRBV3-1/TRBV3-2,TRBD1,15,-,TGTGCCAGCAGCGCTAGGGGACAGGGGACCGGGGAGCTGTTTTTT,CASSARGQGTGELFF
TRBJ2-7,TRBV5-1,TRBD2,16,-,TGCGCCAGCAGCTGGGGGACTAGCGGGAATTCTGGTGAGCAGTACTTC,CASSWGTSGNSGEQYF
TRBJ1-1,TRBV5-8,TRBD1,14,-,TGTGCCAGCAGCCTATGGACAGGGGGCTCTGAAGCTTTCTTT,CASSLWTGGSEAFF
TRBJ1-4,TRBV6-5,-,13,-,TGTGCCAGCGGGAACCAGGGTAGAGAAAAACTGTTTTTT,CASGNQGREKLFF
TRBJ2-7,TRBV29-1,-,14,once,TGCAGCGTTGTTCAAGGGGGGGGGCTCTACGAGCAGTACTTC,CSVVQGGGLYEQYF
TRBJ2-3,TRBV28,-,13,-,TGTGCCAGCGTGGAGGGGGCGACAGATACGCAGTATTTT,CASVEGATDTQYF
TRBJ2-3,TRBV6-4,TRBD2,15,many,TGTGCCAGCAGCAAGGAAGCGGGGGGGGAAGATACGCAGTATTTT,CASSKEAGGEDTQYF
TRBJ1-2,TRBV28,TRBD1,16,-,TGTGCCAGCAGTCCGGCGGACAGGAGACTGCACTATGGCTACACCTTC,CASSPADRRLHYGYTF
TRBJ1-3,TRBV19,-,16,-,TGTGCCAGTAGTAATCAGGTCAGAAGCTCTGGAAACACCATATATTTT,CASSNQVRSSGNTIYF
TRBJ1-2,TRBV27,-,15,-,TGTGCCAGCACCCCCGGTGGCCCCAGGGATTATGGCTACACCTTC,CASTPGGPRDYGYTF
TRBJ1-1,TRBV27,-,16,-,TGTGCCAGCAGTTTATTACCCGACAGGTGGAACACTGAAGCTTTCTTT,CASSLLPDRWNTEAFF
TRBJ1-4,TRBV6-5,TRBD1,16,-,TGTGCCAGCAGTTACTCATGGGGACAGGGTAATGAAAAACTGTTTTTT,CASSYSWGQGNEKLFF
TRBJ1-5,TRBV7-2,-,17,once,TGTGCCAGCAGCCGGGGGACAACCCGGGGGGGATATCAGCCCCAGCATTTT,CASSRGTTRGGYQPQHF
TRBJ1-2,TRBV4-2,-,16,-,TGTGCCAGCAGCCAAGATTCAGGGGCGTTTCGGGATGGCTACACCTTC,CASSQDSGAFRDGYTF
TRBJ1-2,TRBV6-2/TRBV6-3,TRBD1,16,once,TGTGCCAGCAGTTACCAGGGGGACCCCGAGGGCTATGGCTACACCTTC,CASSYQGDPEGYGYTF